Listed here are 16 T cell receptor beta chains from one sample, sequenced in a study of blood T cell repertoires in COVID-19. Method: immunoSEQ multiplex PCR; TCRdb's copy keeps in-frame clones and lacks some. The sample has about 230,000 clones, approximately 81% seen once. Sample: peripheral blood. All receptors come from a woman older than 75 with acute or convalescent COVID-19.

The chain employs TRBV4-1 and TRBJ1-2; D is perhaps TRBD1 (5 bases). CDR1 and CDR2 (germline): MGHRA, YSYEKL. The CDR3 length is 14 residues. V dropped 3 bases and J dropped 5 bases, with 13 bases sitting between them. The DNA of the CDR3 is TGCGCCAGCAGCCAGAACCGGGACTCTTATGGCTACACCTTC. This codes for CASSQNRDSYGYTF.

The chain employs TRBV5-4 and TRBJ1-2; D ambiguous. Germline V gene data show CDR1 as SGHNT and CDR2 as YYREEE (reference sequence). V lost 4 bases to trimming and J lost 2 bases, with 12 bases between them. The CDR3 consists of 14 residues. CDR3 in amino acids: CASSPPWQNYGYTF. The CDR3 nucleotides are TGTGCCAGCAGCCCCCCATGGCAAAACTATGGCTACACCTTC.

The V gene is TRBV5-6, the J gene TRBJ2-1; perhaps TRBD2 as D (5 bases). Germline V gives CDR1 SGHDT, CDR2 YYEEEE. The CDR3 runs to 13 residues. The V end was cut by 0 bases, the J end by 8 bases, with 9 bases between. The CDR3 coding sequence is TGTGCCAGCAGCTTGGTGTCTAGCCATGAGCAGTTCTTC. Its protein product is CASSLVSSHEQFF.

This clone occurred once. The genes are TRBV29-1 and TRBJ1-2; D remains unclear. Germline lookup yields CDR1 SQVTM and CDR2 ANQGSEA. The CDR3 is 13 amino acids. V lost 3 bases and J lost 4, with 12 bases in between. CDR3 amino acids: CSVEAGSIYGYTF. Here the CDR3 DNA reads TGCAGCGTTGAGGCGGGGTCTATCTATGGCTACACCTTC.

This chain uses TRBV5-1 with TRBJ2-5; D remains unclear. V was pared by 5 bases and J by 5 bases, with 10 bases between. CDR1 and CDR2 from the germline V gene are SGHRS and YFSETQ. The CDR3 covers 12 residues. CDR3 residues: CASSRRDETQYF. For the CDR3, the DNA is TGCGCCAGCAGTCGTCGAGATGAGACCCAGTACTTC. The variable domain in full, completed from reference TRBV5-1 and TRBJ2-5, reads KAGVTQTPRYLIKTRGQQVTLSCSPISGHRSVSWYQQTPGQGLQFLFEYFSETQRNKGNFPGRFSGRQFSNSRSEMNVSTLELGDSALYLCASSRRDETQYFGPGTRLLVL.

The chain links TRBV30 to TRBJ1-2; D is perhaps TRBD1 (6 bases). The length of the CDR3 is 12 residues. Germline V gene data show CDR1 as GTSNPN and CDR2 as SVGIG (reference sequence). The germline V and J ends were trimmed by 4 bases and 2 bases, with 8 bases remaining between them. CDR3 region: CAWTGVNYGYTF. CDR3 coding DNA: TGTGCCTGGACAGGGGTGAACTATGGCTACACCTTC.

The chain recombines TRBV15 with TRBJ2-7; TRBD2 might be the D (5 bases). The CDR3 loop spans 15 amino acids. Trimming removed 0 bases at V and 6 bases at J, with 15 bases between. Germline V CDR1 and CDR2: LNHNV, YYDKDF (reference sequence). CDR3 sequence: CATSRDLYEGGEQYF. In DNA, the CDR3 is TGTGCCACCAGCAGAGATCTTTACGAAGGAGGCGAGCAGTACTTC.

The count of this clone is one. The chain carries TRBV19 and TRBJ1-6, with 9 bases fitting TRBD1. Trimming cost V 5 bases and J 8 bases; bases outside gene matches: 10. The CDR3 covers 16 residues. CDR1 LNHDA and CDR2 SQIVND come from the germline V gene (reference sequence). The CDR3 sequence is CASSSTGGLIDSPLHF. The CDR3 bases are TGTGCCAGTAGTTCAACAGGGGGCCTAATTGATTCACCCCTCCACTTT.

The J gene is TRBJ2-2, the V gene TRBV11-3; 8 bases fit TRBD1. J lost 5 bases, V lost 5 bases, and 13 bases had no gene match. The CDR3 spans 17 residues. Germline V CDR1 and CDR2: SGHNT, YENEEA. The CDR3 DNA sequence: TGTGCCAGCAGCACCCGCTCCGGGACAGGAACTACCGGGGAGCTGTTTTTT. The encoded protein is CASSTRSGTGTTGELFF.

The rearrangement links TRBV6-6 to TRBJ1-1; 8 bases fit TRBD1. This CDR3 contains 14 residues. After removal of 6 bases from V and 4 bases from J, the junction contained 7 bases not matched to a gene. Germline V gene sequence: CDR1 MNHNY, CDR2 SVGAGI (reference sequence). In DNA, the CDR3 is TGTGCCAGCAGCCTAAGGACAGGGAGCACTGAAGCTTTCTTT. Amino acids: CASSLRTGSTEAFF.

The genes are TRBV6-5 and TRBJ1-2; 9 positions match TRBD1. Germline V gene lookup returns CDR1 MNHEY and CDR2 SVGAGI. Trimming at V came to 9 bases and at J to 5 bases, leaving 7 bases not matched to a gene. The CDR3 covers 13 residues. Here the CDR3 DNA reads TGTGCCAGTACAGGGGGCACCCCATATGGCTACACCTTC. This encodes CASTGGTPYGYTF.

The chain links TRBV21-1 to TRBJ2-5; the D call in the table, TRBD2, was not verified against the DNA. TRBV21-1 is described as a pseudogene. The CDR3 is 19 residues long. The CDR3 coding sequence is TGTGCCAGCAGCACAGTGGGGCTAGCGGGGCTTGTGCGAAGGGAGACCCAGTACTTC. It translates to CASSTVGLAGLVRRETQYF.

The CDR3 reads CASSPLSQETQYF. CDR3 DNA sequence: TGTGCCAGTAGTCCCCTCAGTCAAGAGACCCAGTACTTC. This chain connects TRBV19 to TRBJ2-5, with D uncertain. Germline V gene sequence: CDR1 LNHDA, CDR2 SQIVND (reference sequence). This CDR3 has 13 residues. V shed 5 bases and J shed 2 bases, with 9 bases lying between them.

The CDR3 coding sequence is TGTGCCAGCAGTACCGACAGGTTCATAGCCAAAAACATTCAGTACTTC. Protein product: CASSTDRFIAKNIQYF. This chain links TRBV2 with TRBJ2-4, with D perhaps matching TRBD1 (6 bases). With 5 bases removed from V and 0 bases from J, the gap between germline ends came to 14 bases. Germline values: CDR1 SNHLY, CDR2 FYNNEI. The CDR3 runs to 16 residues. Combining the CDR3 with reference TRBV2 and TRBJ2-4 gives the whole variable domain EPEVTQTPSHQVTQMGQEVILRCVPISNHLYFYWYRQILGQKVEFLVSFYNNEISEKSEIFDDQFSVERPDGSNFTLKIRSTKLEDSAMYFCASSTDRFIAKNIQYFGAGTRLSVL.

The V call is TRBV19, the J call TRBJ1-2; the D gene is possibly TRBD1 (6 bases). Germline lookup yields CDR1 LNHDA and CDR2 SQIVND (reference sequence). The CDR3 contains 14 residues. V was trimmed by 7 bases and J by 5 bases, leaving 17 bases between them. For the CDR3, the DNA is TGTGCCAGTATTGGTCCAGGGGCCATATATGGCTACACCTTC. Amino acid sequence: CASIGPGAIYGYTF.

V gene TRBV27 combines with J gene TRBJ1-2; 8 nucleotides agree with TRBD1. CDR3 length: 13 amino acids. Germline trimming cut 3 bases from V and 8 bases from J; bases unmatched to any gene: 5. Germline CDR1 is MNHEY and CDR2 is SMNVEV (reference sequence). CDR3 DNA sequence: TGTGCCAGCAGTTTGGACAGGGCGGGGGGCTACACCTTC. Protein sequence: CASSLDRAGGYTF.